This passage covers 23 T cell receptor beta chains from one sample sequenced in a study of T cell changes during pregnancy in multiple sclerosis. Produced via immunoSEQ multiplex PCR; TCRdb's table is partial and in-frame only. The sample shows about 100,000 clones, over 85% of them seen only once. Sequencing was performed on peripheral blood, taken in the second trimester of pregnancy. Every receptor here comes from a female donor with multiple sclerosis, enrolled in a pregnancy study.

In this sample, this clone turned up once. Here the CDR3 reads CASTEVAYEQYF. In nucleotides, the CDR3 is TGTGCCAGCACGGAGGTGGCCTACGAGCAGTACTTC. The genes are TRBV2 and TRBJ2-7; possibly TRBD2 for D (5 bases). V shed 7 bases and J shed 2 bases, with 9 bases lying between them. CDR1 and CDR2 (germline): SNHLY, FYNNEI. The CDR3 covers 12 residues.

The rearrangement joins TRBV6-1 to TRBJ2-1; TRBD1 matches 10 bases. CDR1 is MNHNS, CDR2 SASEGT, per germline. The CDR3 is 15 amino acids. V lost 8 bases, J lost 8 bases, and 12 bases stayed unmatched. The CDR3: CASQSRDRGIDEQFF. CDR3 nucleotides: TGTGCCAGCCAAAGCCGGGACAGGGGAATAGATGAGCAGTTCTTC.

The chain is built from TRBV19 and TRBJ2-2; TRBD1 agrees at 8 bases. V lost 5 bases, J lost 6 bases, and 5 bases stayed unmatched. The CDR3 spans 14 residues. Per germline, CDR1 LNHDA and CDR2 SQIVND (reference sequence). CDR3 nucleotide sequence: TGTGCCAGTAGTCCCTCAGGGGGCCCCGGGGAGCTGTTTTTT. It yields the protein CASSPSGGPGELFF.

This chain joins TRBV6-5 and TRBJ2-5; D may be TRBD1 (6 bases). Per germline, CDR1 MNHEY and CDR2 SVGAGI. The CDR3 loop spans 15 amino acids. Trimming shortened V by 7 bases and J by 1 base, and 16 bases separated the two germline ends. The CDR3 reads CASTFSQGSQETQYF. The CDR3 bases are TGTGCCAGCACCTTTAGCCAGGGGTCCCAAGAGACCCAGTACTTC.

CDR3 coding DNA: TGTGCCAGCAGTGGAGACAGGGTTCACGAGCAGTACTTC. This gives the protein CASSGDRVHEQYF. This chain links TRBV2 with TRBJ2-7; 7 positions match TRBD1. V shed 4 bases, J shed 5 bases, and the junction held 5 bases outside the gene matches. CDR1 and CDR2 (germline): SNHLY, FYNNEI. CDR3 size: 13 residues.

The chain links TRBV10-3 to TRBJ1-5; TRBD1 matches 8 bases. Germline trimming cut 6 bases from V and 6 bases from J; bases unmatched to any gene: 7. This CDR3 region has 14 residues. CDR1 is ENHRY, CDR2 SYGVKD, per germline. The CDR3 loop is CAIRQGEKGQPQHF. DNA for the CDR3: TGTGCCATCAGACAGGGGGAAAAAGGTCAGCCCCAGCATTTT.

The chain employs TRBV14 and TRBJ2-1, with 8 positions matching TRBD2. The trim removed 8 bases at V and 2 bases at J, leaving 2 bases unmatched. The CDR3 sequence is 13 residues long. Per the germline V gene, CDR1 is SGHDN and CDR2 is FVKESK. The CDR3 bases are TGTGCCAGCTCTAGCGGGCCCTACAATGAGCAGTTCTTC. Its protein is CASSSGPYNEQFF.

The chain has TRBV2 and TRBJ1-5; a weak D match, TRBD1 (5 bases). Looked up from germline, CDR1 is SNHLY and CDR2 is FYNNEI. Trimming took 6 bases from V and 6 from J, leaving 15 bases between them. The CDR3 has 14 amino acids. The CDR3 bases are TGTGCCAGCAGCGATCAGGGAAAAGGTCAGCCCCAGCATTTT. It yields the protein CASSDQGKGQPQHF.

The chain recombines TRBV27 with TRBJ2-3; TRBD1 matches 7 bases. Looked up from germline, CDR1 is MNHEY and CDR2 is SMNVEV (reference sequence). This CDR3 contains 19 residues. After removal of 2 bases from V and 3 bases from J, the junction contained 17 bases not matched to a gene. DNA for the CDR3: TGTGCCAGCAGTTTAACGATACCGAGGGCGGGCAGGGGGACAGATACGCAGTATTTT. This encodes CASSLTIPRAGRGTDTQYF.

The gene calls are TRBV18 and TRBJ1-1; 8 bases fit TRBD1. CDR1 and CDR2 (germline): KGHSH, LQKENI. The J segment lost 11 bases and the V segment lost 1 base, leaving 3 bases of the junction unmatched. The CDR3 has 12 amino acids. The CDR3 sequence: CASSPLTGGAFF. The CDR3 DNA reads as TGTGCCAGCTCACCACTAACAGGGGGGGCTTTCTTT.

The CDR3 loop is CASSSLSGDVRETQYF. CDR3 bases: TGTGCCAGCTCGTCACTTAGCGGGGACGTCCGAGAGACCCAGTACTTC. This chain links TRBV18 with TRBJ2-5; 8 bases are a match to TRBD2. The CDR3 loop spans 16 amino acids. Germline CDR1 is KGHSH and CDR2 is LQKENI. The J segment lost 4 bases and the V segment lost 6 bases, leaving 13 bases of the junction unmatched.

CDR3 sequence: CASSMGQGVGETQYF. CDR3 in DNA: TGTGCCAGTAGTATGGGACAGGGGGTAGGAGAGACCCAGTACTTC. The genes are TRBV19 and TRBJ2-5; 11 nucleotides align to TRBD1. Trimming cost V 3 bases and J 4 bases; bases outside gene matches: 4. Germline V gives CDR1 LNHDA, CDR2 SQIVND (reference sequence). This CDR3 has 15 residues.

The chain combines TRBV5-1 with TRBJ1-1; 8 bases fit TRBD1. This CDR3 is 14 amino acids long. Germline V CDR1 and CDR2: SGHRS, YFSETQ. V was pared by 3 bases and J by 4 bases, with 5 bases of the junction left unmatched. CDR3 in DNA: TGCGCCAGCAGCTATGGACAGGGTGGCACTGAAGCTTTCTTT. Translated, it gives CASSYGQGGTEAFF.

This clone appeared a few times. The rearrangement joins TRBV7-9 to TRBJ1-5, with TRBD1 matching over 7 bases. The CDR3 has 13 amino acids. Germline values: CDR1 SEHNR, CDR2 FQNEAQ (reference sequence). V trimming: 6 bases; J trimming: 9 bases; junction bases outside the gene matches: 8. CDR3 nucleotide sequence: TGTGCCAGCAGACGGGACAGCGTCACGCCCCAGCATTTT. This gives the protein CASRRDSVTPQHF.

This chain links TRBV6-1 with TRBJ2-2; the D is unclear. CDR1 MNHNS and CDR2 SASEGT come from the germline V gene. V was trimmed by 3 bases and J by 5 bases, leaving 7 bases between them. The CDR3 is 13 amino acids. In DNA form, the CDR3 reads TGTGCCAGCAGTGAGTGGGCAACCGGGGAGCTGTTTTTT. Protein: CASSEWATGELFF.

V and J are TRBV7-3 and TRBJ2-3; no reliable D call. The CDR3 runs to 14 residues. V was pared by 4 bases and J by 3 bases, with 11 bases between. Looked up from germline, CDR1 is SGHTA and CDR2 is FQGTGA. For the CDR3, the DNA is TGTGCCAGCAGCTCGCAGGCCTCTACAGATACGCAGTATTTT. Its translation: CASSSQASTDTQYF.

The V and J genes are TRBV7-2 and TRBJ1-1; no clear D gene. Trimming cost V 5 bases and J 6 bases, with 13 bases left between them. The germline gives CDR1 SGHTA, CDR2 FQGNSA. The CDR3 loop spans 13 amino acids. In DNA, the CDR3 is TGTGCCAGCAGCCAAGGACTGGGCGCTGAAGCTTTCTTT. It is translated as CASSQGLGAEAFF.

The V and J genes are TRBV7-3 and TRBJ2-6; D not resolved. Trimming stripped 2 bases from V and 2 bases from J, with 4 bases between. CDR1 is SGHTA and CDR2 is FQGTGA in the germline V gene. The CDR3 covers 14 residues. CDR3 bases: TGTGCCAGCAGCTTAGGGCCTGGGGCCAACGTCCTGACTTTC. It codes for CASSLGPGANVLTF.

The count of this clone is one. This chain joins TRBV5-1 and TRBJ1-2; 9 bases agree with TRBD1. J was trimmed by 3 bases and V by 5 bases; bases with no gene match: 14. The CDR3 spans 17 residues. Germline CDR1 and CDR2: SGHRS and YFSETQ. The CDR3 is CASSAFRDRERDYGYTF. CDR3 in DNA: TGCGCCAGCAGTGCATTCCGGGACAGGGAGAGGGACTATGGCTACACCTTC.

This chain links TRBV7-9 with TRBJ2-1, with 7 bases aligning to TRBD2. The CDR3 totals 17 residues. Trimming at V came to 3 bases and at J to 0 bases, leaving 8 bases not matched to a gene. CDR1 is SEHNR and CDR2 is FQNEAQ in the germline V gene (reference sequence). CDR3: CASSFGAGSSSYNEQFF. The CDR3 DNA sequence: TGTGCCAGCAGCTTCGGAGCGGGGTCAAGCTCCTACAATGAGCAGTTCTTC.

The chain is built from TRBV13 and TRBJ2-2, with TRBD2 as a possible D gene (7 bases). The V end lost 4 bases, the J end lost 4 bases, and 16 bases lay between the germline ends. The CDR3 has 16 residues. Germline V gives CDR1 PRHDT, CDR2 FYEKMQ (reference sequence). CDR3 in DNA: TGTGCCAGCAGCTCTGGGGGGGGCCGTTTCACCGGGGAGCTGTTTTTT. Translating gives CASSSGGGRFTGELFF. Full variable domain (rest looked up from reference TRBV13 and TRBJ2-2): AAGVIQSPRHLIKEKRETATLKCYPIPRHDTVYWYQQGPGQDPQFLISFYEKMQSDKGSIPDRFSAQQFSDYHSELNMSSLELGDSALYFCASSSGGGRFTGELFFGEGSRLTVL.

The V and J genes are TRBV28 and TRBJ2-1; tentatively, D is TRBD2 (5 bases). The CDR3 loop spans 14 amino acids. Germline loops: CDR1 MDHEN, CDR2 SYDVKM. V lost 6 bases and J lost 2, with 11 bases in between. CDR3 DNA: TGTGCCAGCAGCCCGAGCGGAACCTACAATGAGCAGTTCTTC. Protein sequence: CASSPSGTYNEQFF.

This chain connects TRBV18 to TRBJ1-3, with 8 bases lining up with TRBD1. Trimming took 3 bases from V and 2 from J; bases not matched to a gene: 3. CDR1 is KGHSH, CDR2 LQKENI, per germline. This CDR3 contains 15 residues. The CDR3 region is CASSPGTGPGNTIYF. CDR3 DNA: TGTGCCAGCTCACCCGGGACAGGTCCTGGAAACACCATATATTTT.